This T cell receptor beta chain was sequenced in a study of CD8 T cells in Susac syndrome. Reverse transcription of about 0.45 to 1 ug RNA was carried out with random hexamers. TCRdb re-derived calls from the immunoSEQ multiplex PCR reads in MiXCR, one entry per CDR3 protein. The sample includes about 140,000 distinct CDR3 sequences, just under 95% seen only once; the top ten take roughly 0.2%. The CDR3 totals 14 residues. V was pared by 6 bases and J by 1 base, with 4 bases of the junction left unmatched. Germline-derived CDR1 and CDR2 are MDHEN and SYDVKM. This receptor was obtained from a human donor with Susac syndrome. The chain combines TRBV28 with TRBJ1-1, with 8 positions matching TRBD1. The sequenced sample consisted of CD8+ T cells from PBMCs. CDR3 nucleotide sequence: TGTGCCAGCAGCCCGGACAGGGAGAACACTGAAGCTTTCTTT. It codes for CASSPDRENTEAFF.